This entry is about one TCR beta chain. This entry belongs to a study of blood T cell repertoires in COVID-19. The method was immunoSEQ multiplex PCR; TCRdb's version includes in-frame clones alone and lacks a portion of them. The sample yields more than 75,000 clones, roughly 80% seen once. Trimming cost V 4 bases and J 4 bases, with 14 bases left between them. Germline assignment: CDR1 MNHNY and CDR2 SVGAGI (reference sequence). This CDR3 has 15 residues. Material for sequencing was peripheral blood. This sequence originates from a woman of 80 years or more with active or convalescent COVID-19. This chain uses TRBV6-6 with TRBJ1-5; maybe TRBD1 (6 bases). CDR3 in amino acids: CASSSDRSGNQPQHF. The CDR3 DNA reads as TGTGCCAGCAGTTCTGACAGGTCTGGGAATCAGCCCCAGCATTTT.